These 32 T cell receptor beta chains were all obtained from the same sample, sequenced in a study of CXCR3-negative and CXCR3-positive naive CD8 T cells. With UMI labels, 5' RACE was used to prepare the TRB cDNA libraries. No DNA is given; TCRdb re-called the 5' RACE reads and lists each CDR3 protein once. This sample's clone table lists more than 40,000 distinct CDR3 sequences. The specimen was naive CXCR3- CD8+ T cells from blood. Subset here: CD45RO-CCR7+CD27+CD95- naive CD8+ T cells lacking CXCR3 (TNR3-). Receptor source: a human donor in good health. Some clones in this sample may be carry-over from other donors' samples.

CDR3 residues: CSVGGGGTEAFF. The chain is built from TRBV29-1 and TRBJ1-1; the TCRdb D gene call, TRBD1, has no DNA to confirm it. Germline values: CDR1 SQVTM, CDR2 ANQGSEA. This CDR3 has 12 amino acids.

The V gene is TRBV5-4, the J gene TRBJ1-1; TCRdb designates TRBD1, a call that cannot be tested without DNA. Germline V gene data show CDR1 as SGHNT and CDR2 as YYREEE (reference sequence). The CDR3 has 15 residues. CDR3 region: CASSFRDREGTEAFF.

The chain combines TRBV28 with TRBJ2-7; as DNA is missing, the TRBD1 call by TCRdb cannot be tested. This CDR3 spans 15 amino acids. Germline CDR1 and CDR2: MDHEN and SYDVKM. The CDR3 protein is CASSGLDSQIYEQYF.

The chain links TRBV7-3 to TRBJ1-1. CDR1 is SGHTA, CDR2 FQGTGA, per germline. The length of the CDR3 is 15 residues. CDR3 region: CASSYLHPMNTEAFF.

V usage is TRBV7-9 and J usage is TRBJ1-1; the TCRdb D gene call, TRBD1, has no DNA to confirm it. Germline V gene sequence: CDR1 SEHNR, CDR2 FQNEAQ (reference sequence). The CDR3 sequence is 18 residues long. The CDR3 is CASSLTSGGPSRNTEAFF.

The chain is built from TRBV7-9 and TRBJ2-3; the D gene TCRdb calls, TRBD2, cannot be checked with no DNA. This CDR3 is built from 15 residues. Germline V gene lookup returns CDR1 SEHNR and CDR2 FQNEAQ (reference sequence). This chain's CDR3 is CASSNLAEGTDTQYF.

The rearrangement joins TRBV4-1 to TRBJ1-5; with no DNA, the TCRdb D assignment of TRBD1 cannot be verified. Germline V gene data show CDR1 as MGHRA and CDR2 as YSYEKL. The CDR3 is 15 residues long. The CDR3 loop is CASSQGQGNNQPQHF.

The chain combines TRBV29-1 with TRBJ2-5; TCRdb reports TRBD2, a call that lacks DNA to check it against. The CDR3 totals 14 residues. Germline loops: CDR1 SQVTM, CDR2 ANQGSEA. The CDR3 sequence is CSVEVRGLQETQYF.

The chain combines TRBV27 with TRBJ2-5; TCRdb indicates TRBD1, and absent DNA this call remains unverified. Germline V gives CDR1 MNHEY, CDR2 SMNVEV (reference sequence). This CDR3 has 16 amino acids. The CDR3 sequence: CATRVSRTGGRETQYF.

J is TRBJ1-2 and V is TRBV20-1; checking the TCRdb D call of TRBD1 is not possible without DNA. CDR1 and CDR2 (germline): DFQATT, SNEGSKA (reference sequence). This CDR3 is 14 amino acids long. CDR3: CSATRDRGVDGYTF.

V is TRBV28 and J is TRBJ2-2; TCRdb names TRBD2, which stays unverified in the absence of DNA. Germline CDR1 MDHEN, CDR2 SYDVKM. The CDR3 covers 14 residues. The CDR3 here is CASSMTSATGELFF. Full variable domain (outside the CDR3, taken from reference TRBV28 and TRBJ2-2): DVKVTQSSRYLVKRTGEKVFLECVQDMDHENMFWYRQDPGLGLRLIYFSYDVKMKEKGDIPEGYSVSREKKERFSLILESASTNQTSMYLCASSMTSATGELFFGEGSRLTVL.

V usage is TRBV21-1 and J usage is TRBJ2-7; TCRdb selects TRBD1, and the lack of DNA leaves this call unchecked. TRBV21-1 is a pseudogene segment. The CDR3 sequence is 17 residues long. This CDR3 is CASSNDHLGTGPYEQYF.

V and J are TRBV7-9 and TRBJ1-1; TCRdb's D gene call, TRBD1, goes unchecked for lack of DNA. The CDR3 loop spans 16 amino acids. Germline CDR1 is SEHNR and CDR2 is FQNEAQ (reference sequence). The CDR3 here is CASSLMDRGLGTEAFF.

CDR3 in amino acids: CASSSALGQAVDEQFF. The V call is TRBV28, the J call TRBJ2-1; TCRdb gives TRBD2 as the D gene, but with no DNA this cannot be confirmed. From germline, CDR1 is MDHEN and CDR2 SYDVKM. This CDR3 has 16 residues.

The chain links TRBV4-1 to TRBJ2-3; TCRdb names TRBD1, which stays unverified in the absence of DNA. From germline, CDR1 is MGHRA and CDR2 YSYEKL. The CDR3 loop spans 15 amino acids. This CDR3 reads CASSLRQAVTDTQYF.

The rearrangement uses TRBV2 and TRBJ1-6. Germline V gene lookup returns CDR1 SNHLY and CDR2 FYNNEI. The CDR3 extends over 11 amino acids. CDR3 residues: CASSEAQDLHF.

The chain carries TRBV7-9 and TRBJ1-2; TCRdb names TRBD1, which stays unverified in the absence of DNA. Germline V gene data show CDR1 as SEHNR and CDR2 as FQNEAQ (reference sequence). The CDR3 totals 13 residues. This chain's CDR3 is CASSPGANYGYTF.

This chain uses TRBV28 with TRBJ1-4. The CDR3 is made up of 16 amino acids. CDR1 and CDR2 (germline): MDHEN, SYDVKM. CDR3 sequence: CASSPSYGVGSEKLFF.

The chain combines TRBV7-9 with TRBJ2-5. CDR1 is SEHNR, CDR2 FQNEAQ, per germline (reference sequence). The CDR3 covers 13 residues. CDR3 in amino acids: CASSLGNQETQYF.

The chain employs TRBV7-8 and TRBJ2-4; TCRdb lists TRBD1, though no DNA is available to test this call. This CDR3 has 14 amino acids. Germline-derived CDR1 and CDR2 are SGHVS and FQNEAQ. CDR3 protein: CASSLVETAGIQYF.

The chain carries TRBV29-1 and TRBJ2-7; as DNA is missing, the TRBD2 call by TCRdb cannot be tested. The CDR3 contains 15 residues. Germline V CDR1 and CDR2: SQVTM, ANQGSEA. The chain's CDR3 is CSVEDEGEGSYEQYF.

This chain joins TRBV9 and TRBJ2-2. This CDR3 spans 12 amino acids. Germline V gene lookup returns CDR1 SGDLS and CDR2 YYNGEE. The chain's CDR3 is CASSSGAGELFF.

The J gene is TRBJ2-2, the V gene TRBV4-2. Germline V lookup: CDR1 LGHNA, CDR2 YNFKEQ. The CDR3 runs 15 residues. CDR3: CASSQDPGNTGELFF.

The CDR3 loop reads CSAVSGRDYNEQFF. The chain combines TRBV20-1 with TRBJ2-1; TCRdb outputs TRBD2, but without DNA this stays unchecked. Germline V lookup: CDR1 DFQATT, CDR2 SNEGSKA (reference sequence). The CDR3 runs to 14 residues.

CDR3 protein: CASSPYRGLDTEAFF. The chain links TRBV7-6 to TRBJ1-1; TCRdb's D call of TRBD1 is untestable without DNA. Germline V gene data show CDR1 as SGHVS and CDR2 as FNYEAQ. The CDR3 runs 15 residues. The complete variable domain, with remaining parts taken from reference TRBV7-6 and TRBJ1-1, reads GAGVSQSPRYKVTKRGQDVALRCDPISGHVSLYWYRQALGQGPEFLTYFNYEAQQDKSGLPNDRFSAERPEGSISTLTIQRTEQRDSAMYRCASSPYRGLDTEAFFGQGTRLTVV.

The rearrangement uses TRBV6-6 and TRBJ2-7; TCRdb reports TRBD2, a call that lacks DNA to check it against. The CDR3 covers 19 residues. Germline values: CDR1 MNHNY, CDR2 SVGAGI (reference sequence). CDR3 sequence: CASTGSAGQQFHQAYEQYF.

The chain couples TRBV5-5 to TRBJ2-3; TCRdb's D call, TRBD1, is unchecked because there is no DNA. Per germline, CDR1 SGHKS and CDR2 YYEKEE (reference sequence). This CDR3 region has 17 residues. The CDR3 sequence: CASSLGPDRFLPDTQYF.

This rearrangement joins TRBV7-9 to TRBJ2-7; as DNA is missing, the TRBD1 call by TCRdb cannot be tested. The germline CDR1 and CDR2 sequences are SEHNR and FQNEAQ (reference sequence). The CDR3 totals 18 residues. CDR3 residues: CASSARDRGRDDAYEQYF.

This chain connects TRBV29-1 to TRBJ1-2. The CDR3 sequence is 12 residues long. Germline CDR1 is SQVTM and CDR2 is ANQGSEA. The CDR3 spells CSVCCRRGGYTF.

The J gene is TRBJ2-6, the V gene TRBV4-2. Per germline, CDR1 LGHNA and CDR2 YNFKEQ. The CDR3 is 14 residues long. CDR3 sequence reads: CASSQRTEANVLTF.

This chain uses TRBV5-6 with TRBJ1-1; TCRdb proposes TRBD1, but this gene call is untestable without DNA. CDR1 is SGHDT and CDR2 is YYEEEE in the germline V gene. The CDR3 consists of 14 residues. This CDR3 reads CASSWTGGDTEAFF.

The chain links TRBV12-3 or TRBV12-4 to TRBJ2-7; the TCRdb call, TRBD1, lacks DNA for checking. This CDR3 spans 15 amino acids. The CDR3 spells CASSLESGTDYEQYF.